A single sample is the source of the 23 T cell receptor beta chains below, sequenced in a study of graft-versus-host responses after intestinal transplantation. The method was immunoSEQ multiplex PCR; TCRdb's version includes in-frame clones alone and lacks a portion of them. The sample yields 70,000 to 80,000 clones, less than 95% seen once. Which antigens these TCRs recognize remains unknown. Sequenced here: unstimulated CD8+ T cells sorted from spleen or lymph node cells, sampled before intestinal transplant. The receptor source for this set is a human donor who received an intestinal transplant.

The CDR3 here is CASSPGAGKLYEQYF. DNA of the CDR3: TGTGCCAGCAGCCCAGGGGCAGGGAAGCTTTACGAGCAGTACTTC. This chain uses TRBV7-6 with TRBJ2-7; the D gene is possibly TRBD1 (6 bases). Trimming left V 5 bases short and J 4 bases short, with 18 bases between. This CDR3 region has 15 residues. Per the germline V gene, CDR1 is SGHVS and CDR2 is FNYEAQ. Full variable domain (rest looked up from reference TRBV7-6 and TRBJ2-7): GAGVSQSPRYKVTKRGQDVALRCDPISGHVSLYWYRQALGQGPEFLTYFNYEAQQDKSGLPNDRFSAERPEGSISTLTIQRTEQRDSAMYRCASSPGAGKLYEQYFGPGTRLTVT.

V gene TRBV9 combines with J gene TRBJ2-7, with D possibly being TRBD1 (6 bases). This CDR3 spans 15 amino acids. V gave up 4 bases and J gave up 3 bases, with 17 bases separating them. CDR1 and CDR2 (germline): SGDLS, YYNGEE. The CDR3 coding sequence is TGTGCCAGCAGCCCCCAATCAGGGACAAGCTACGAGCAGTACTTC. Translation gives CASSPQSGTSYEQYF.

The gene calls are TRBV9 and TRBJ1-4; D unclear. The length of the CDR3 is 17 residues. The V end lost 3 bases, the J end lost 5 bases, and 20 bases lay between the germline ends. CDR1 and CDR2 (germline): SGDLS, YYNGEE. CDR3: CASSGPVGGGPNEKLFF. CDR3 coding DNA: TGTGCCAGCAGCGGGCCGGTTGGTGGAGGTCCGAATGAAAAACTGTTTTTT.

This chain joins TRBV4-1 and TRBJ1-6; perhaps TRBD1 as D (5 bases). Germline V lookup: CDR1 MGHRA, CDR2 YSYEKL. This CDR3 region has 14 residues. Trimming removed 5 bases at V and 6 bases at J, with 11 bases between. The DNA for the CDR3 is TGCGCCAGCAGCTATGACAGACTTAATTCACCCCTCCACTTT. Encoded protein: CASSYDRLNSPLHF.

The V and J genes are TRBV7-6 and TRBJ2-7; D remains ambiguous. This CDR3 has 12 residues. The V gene's germline CDR1 is SGHVS and CDR2 FNYEAQ. Trimming shortened V by 5 bases and J by 7 bases, and 12 bases separated the two germline ends. CDR3 nucleotides: TGTGCCAGCAGCGAGTCCCCCGGGGAGCAGTACTTC. Translated: CASSESPGEQYF.

The chain uses TRBV7-9 and TRBJ1-1; D is undetermined. V lost 0 bases to trimming and J lost 3 bases, with 5 bases between them. Germline V gene data show CDR1 as SEHNR and CDR2 as FQNEAQ (reference sequence). The CDR3 has 13 amino acids. As DNA, the CDR3 is TGTGCCAGCAGCTTAGCTAGTCACACTGAAGCTTTCTTT. It yields the protein CASSLASHTEAFF.

On this clone itself: Other DNA sequences in the same sample also yield this CDR3. The chain couples TRBV7-9 to TRBJ2-7, with D unresolved. Trimming pared 5 bases from V and 3 bases from J, leaving 11 bases between. Germline values: CDR1 SEHNR, CDR2 FQNEAQ (reference sequence). CDR3 length: 13 residues. The CDR3 bases are TGTGCCAGCAGCCCCCCCGGCGGCTACGAGCAGTACTTC. Translating it yields CASSPPGGYEQYF.

V is TRBV6-6 and J is TRBJ1-1, with unresolved D. CDR3 length: 14 amino acids. The germline CDR1 and CDR2 sequences are MNHNY and SVGAGI (reference sequence). V lost 5 bases and J lost 0, with 10 bases in between. The CDR3 DNA sequence: TGTGCCAGCAGTCCCCAGGTCCTGAACACTGAAGCTTTCTTT. This gives the protein CASSPQVLNTEAFF.

The chain carries TRBV9 and TRBJ2-2; 11 nucleotides align to TRBD1. Germline V CDR1 and CDR2: SGDLS, YYNGEE. This CDR3 has 15 residues. The V gene end was trimmed by 3 bases and the J gene end by 4 bases; junction bases not matched to a gene: 2. As DNA, the CDR3 is TGTGCCAGCAGCGCGGGGACAGGGGGCACCGGGGAGCTGTTTTTT. Amino acids: CASSAGTGGTGELFF.

This clone was recorded only once. The rearrangement uses TRBV27 and TRBJ2-5; D is unclear. Germline loops: CDR1 MNHEY, CDR2 SMNVEV (reference sequence). The CDR3 is 14 amino acids. With 6 bases removed from V and 4 bases from J, the gap between germline ends came to 15 bases. The CDR3 nucleotides are TGTGCCAGCAGCCCAAGACTGACCACAGAGACCCAGTACTTC. Amino acids: CASSPRLTTETQYF.

The V call is TRBV6-5, the J call TRBJ2-7; 7 nucleotides line up with TRBD1. J lost 5 bases, V lost 9 bases, and 7 bases had no gene match. This CDR3 region has 12 residues. Germline V lookup: CDR1 MNHEY, CDR2 SVGAGI. The CDR3 bases are TGTGCCAGTAATACAGGGGTGAACGAGCAGTACTTC. Its protein product is CASNTGVNEQYF.

This clone has a single count. The chain couples TRBV11-2 to TRBJ1-2, with 9 bases lining up with TRBD1. CDR3 length: 14 amino acids. CDR1 and CDR2 (germline): SGHAT, FQNNGV. Trimming took 5 bases from V and 4 from J; bases not matched to a gene: 5. Written as DNA, the CDR3 is TGTGCCAGCAGCCACGGGACAGGGACCTATGGCTACACCTTC. As protein: CASSHGTGTYGYTF.

This sequence joins TRBV6-4 and TRBJ2-1; tentative D call: TRBD1 (6 bases). The CDR3 loop spans 15 amino acids. V lost 3 bases to trimming and J lost 4 bases, with 13 bases between them. The germline gives CDR1 MRHNA, CDR2 SNTAGT. The CDR3 nucleotides are TGTGCCAGCAGTGATGGGGGCGTGGGTTACAATGAGCAGTTCTTC. As protein: CASSDGGVGYNEQFF.

This chain connects TRBV4-1 to TRBJ1-6, with TRBD1 as a possible D gene (6 bases). V gave up 7 bases and J gave up 0 bases, with 10 bases separating them. This CDR3 spans 15 amino acids. CDR1 is MGHRA, CDR2 YSYEKL, per germline. DNA for the CDR3: TGCGCCAGCAACGACAGGAGCTCCTATAATTCACCCCTCCACTTT. Amino acid sequence: CASNDRSSYNSPLHF.

The V gene is TRBV27, the J gene TRBJ1-2, with D perhaps TRBD1 (5 bases). CDR1 is MNHEY, CDR2 SMNVEV, per germline (reference sequence). There are 13 residues in the CDR3. V was trimmed by 8 bases and J by 4 bases, leaving 14 bases between them. The DNA of the CDR3 is TGTGCCAGCGGGTACGGGGGGGGCTATGGCTACACCTTC. Its translation: CASGYGGGYGYTF.

This chain links TRBV4-1 with TRBJ1-1; 8 bases fit TRBD1. CDR1 is MGHRA and CDR2 is YSYEKL in the germline V gene. The CDR3 loop spans 15 amino acids. Trimming cost V 3 bases and J 0 bases; bases outside gene matches: 3. CDR3 sequence reads: CASSHWTGLNTEAFF. The CDR3, as DNA: TGCGCCAGCAGCCATTGGACAGGGTTGAACACTGAAGCTTTCTTT.

The chain has TRBV7-8 and TRBJ2-4; maybe TRBD1 (6 bases). Deletions cut 1 base from V and 8 bases from J, with 18 bases between. CDR3 length: 16 amino acids. CDR1 is SGHVS, CDR2 FQNEAQ, per germline. In DNA, the CDR3 is TGTGCCAGCAGCTTAGATCCGGGATTCAAGGGGGACATTCAGTACTTC. Its protein is CASSLDPGFKGDIQYF.

The rearrangement joins TRBV10-1 to TRBJ2-3; D might be TRBD2 (6 bases). There are 15 residues in the CDR3. CDR1 and CDR2 from the germline V gene are WNHNN and SYGVQD (reference sequence). The ends were cut back, 5 bases at V and 2 bases at J, with 14 bases in the middle. CDR3 sequence reads: CASSHGTGTTDTQYF. CDR3 bases: TGCGCCAGCAGTCATGGGACTGGGACCACAGATACGCAGTATTTT.

This clone occurred once. The V call is TRBV12-5, the J call TRBJ1-1; 10 bases map to TRBD1. Germline CDR1 is LGHNT and CDR2 is FRNRAP. The CDR3 has 13 amino acids. The J segment lost 5 bases and the V segment lost 5 bases, leaving 2 bases of the junction unmatched. In DNA, the CDR3 is TGTGCTAGTGGTCCGGACAGGGGGACTGAAGCTTTCTTT. This sequence encodes CASGPDRGTEAFF.

This sequence joins TRBV7-3 and TRBJ2-1, with D unclear. Trimming shortened V by 2 bases and J by 3 bases, and 14 bases separated the two germline ends. The CDR3 sequence is 16 residues long. In germline, CDR1 is SGHTA, CDR2 FQGTGA. This CDR3 reads CASSLEGLVGYNEQFF. For the CDR3, the DNA is TGTGCCAGCAGCTTAGAAGGTCTAGTGGGCTACAATGAGCAGTTCTTC. Variable domain in full (rest from reference TRBV7-3 and TRBJ2-1): GAGVSQTPSNKVTEKGKYVELRCDPISGHTALYWYRQSLGQGPEFLIYFQGTGAADDSGLPNDRFFAVRPEGSVSTLKIQRTERGDSAVYLCASSLEGLVGYNEQFFGPGTRLTVL.

This clone was counted once. The chain has TRBV4-1 and TRBJ1-5, with 10 nucleotides matching TRBD1. Trimming at V came to 2 bases and at J to 7 bases, leaving 8 bases not matched to a gene. The germline CDR1 and CDR2 sequences are MGHRA and YSYEKL. The CDR3 has 16 residues. The CDR3 is CASSQRGDRGIQPQHF. The CDR3, as DNA: TGCGCCAGCAGCCAAAGAGGGGACAGGGGAATCCAGCCCCAGCATTTT.

The rearrangement links TRBV13 to TRBJ2-2; D remains ambiguous. In germline, CDR1 is PRHDT, CDR2 FYEKMQ (reference sequence). CDR3 size: 15 residues. Trimming shortened V by 3 bases and J by 2 bases, and 10 bases separated the two germline ends. The CDR3 DNA reads TGTGCCAGCAGCTTGTTTGGCTCCAACACCGGGGAGCTGTTTTTT. Encoded protein: CASSLFGSNTGELFF.

The chain links TRBV6-5 to TRBJ2-7, with TRBD1 matching over 12 bases. This CDR3 spans 14 amino acids. In germline, CDR1 is MNHEY, CDR2 SVGAGI. V was clipped by 7 bases and J by 6 bases; unmatched bases: 7. CDR3 amino acids: CASTPRDRGLEQYF. DNA of the CDR3: TGTGCCAGCACCCCAAGGGACAGGGGGCTCGAGCAGTACTTC.